A single sample gave rise to the 13 T cell receptor beta chains below, sequenced in a study of T cell responses to AZD1222 COVID-19 vaccine. Data came from immunoSEQ multiplex PCR; TCRdb stores just in-frame clones and leaves some out. The table has 150,000 or so clones, 85% to 95% seen once. The material was peripheral blood, obtained on day 0 of AZD1222 vaccination. All receptors derive from an adult in good health.

CDR3 sequence: CASSLEDKASSQQYF. As DNA, the CDR3 is TGTGCCAGCAGCTTGGAGGACAAGGCCTCGTCGCAGCAGTACTTC. The genes are TRBV7-9 and TRBJ2-7, with D possibly being TRBD1 or TRBD2 (5 bases each). The CDR3 runs to 15 residues. Germline V gene sequence: CDR1 SEHNR, CDR2 FQNEAQ (reference sequence). Trimming left V 3 bases short and J 8 bases short, with 20 bases between.

J is TRBJ1-2 and V is TRBV28; D possibly corresponds to TRBD1 (6 bases). Per germline, CDR1 MDHEN and CDR2 SYDVKM. The CDR3 consists of 15 residues. Trimming left V 3 bases short and J 1 base short, with 12 bases between. CDR3 sequence reads: CASSLARGRNYGYTF. The DNA for the CDR3 is TGTGCCAGCAGTTTGGCGCGGGGGCGTAACTATGGCTACACCTTC.

This chain joins TRBV11-2 and TRBJ2-7, with D possibly matching TRBD2 (5 bases). V lost 1 base, J lost 3 bases, and 13 bases lay in between. Germline-derived CDR1 and CDR2 are SGHAT and FQNNGV. The CDR3 covers 15 residues. The DNA of the CDR3 is TGTGCCAGCAGCTTAGGGCGGGTCCTCGACTACGAGCAGTACTTC. This gives the protein CASSLGRVLDYEQYF.

The chain couples TRBV5-5 to TRBJ1-5; D possibly corresponds to TRBD1 (5 bases). Germline assignment: CDR1 SGHKS and CDR2 YYEKEE (reference sequence). V was cut by 4 bases and J by 7 bases, with 12 bases left in between. The CDR3 sequence is 13 residues long. Here the CDR3 DNA reads TGTGCCAGCAGCCGGTCCGGGACCCAGCCCCAGCATTTT. This translates into CASSRSGTQPQHF.

The chain links TRBV5-1 to TRBJ1-1, with D unclear. V lost 0 bases, J lost 3 bases, and 12 bases lay in between. Germline loops: CDR1 SGHRS, CDR2 YFSETQ. The CDR3 contains 15 residues. Here the CDR3 reads CASSLGHQGDTEAFF. CDR3 in DNA: TGCGCCAGCAGCTTGGGGCATCAAGGCGACACTGAAGCTTTCTTT.

This rearrangement joins TRBV29-1 to TRBJ1-2; D gene ambiguous. The CDR3 extends over 15 amino acids. Trimming cost V 5 bases and J 8 bases, with 24 bases left between them. In germline, CDR1 is SQVTM, CDR2 ANQGSEA. The CDR3 spells CSVIGPSGLRFGYTF. CDR3 nucleotide sequence: TGCAGCGTTATTGGCCCGTCGGGATTAAGGTTCGGCTACACCTTC.

The rearrangement joins TRBV5-1 to TRBJ1-1; no definite D call. CDR1 and CDR2 from the germline V gene are SGHRS and YFSETQ. The CDR3 length is 13 residues. The ends were cut back, 5 bases at V and 2 bases at J, with 10 bases in the middle. The CDR3 here is CASSNGLNTEAFF. CDR3 in DNA: TGCGCCAGCAGTAACGGACTAAACACTGAAGCTTTCTTT. The whole variable domain, remainder taken from reference TRBV5-1 and TRBJ1-1, is KAGVTQTPRYLIKTRGQQVTLSCSPISGHRSVSWYQQTPGQGLQFLFEYFSETQRNKGNFPGRFSGRQFSNSRSEMNVSTLELGDSALYLCASSNGLNTEAFFGQGTRLTVV.

The J gene is TRBJ2-2, the V gene TRBV5-1; no firm D call. Per germline, CDR1 SGHRS and CDR2 YFSETQ. This CDR3 region has 15 residues. Between the trimmed V and J ends, which lost 2 bases and 0 bases, there was a span of 8 bases. Written as DNA, the CDR3 is TGCGCCAGCAGCTTCGGCCAGGCGAACACCGGGGAGCTGTTTTTT. This codes for CASSFGQANTGELFF.

V usage is TRBV5-1 and J usage is TRBJ1-3; D is unresolved. In germline, CDR1 is SGHRS, CDR2 YFSETQ. Between the trimmed V and J ends, which lost 1 base and 6 bases, there was a span of 8 bases. The CDR3 has 13 residues. The CDR3 coding sequence is TGCGCCAGCAGCTTGACGGGTGAAAACACCATATATTTT. Translating it yields CASSLTGENTIYF.

This clone showed up just once. The rearrangement links TRBV21-1 to TRBJ2-7. TRBV21-1 is labeled a pseudogene. The CDR3 consists of 13 residues. The CDR3 DNA is TGTGCCGGAACCCCACAGAGGACCTACGAGCAGTACTTC. Amino acids: CAGTPQRTYEQYF.

The chain carries TRBV27 and TRBJ1-5; D remains ambiguous. The CDR3 spans 15 residues. The ends were cut back, 4 bases at V and 0 bases at J, with 10 bases in the middle. Germline CDR1 MNHEY, CDR2 SMNVEV (reference sequence). CDR3 nucleotide sequence: TGTGCCAGCAGTTCACACACTTATAGCAATCAGCCCCAGCATTTT. Residues: CASSSHTYSNQPQHF.

This rearrangement joins TRBV27 to TRBJ1-4, with TRBD1 matching 8 bases. Trimming cost V 5 bases and J 8 bases; bases outside gene matches: 19. The CDR3 contains 18 residues. Germline V gives CDR1 MNHEY, CDR2 SMNVEV (reference sequence). For the CDR3, the DNA is TGTGCCAGCAGTCCACACCACATGGACAGGGAAGGGTGGGAAAAACTGTTTTTT. Its translation: CASSPHHMDREGWEKLFF.

The chain couples TRBV30 to TRBJ1-5, with TRBD1 as a possible D gene (6 bases). CDR1 is GTSNPN, CDR2 SVGIG, per germline (reference sequence). With 0 bases removed from V and 5 bases from J, the gap between germline ends came to 14 bases. The CDR3 length is 15 residues. The DNA of the CDR3 is TGTGCCTGGAGTGTAAATTCGGCAGGGGATCAGCCCCAGCATTTT. Its translation is CAWSVNSAGDQPQHF.